These T cell receptor beta chains were read from a single sample in a study of vaccination and CD4 T cells after COVID-19. TCRdb ran MiXCR on the PCR reads and lists one entry per CDR3 protein. This table has about 20,000 distinct CDR3 sequences, around 78% appearing once. The antigens of these receptors remain unknown. Sample: CD4+ T cells from blood, cultured in vitro, taken after SARS-CoV-2 vaccination. The source is a human donor who received a COVID-19 vaccine. The CDR3 runs from the conserved cysteine through the conserved F or W. The D gene is left open where the match is weak. For some rows the clone size is stated as once, few or many, or as a class when expanded; others skip it.

TRBJ1-5	TRBV30	-	-	CAWRDRRNQPQHF	TGTGCCTGGCGGGACCGACGCAATCAGCCCCAGCATTTT
TRBJ1-2	TRBV20-1	-	-	CSAGRLGATNYGYTF	TGCAGTGCTGGGCGACTGGGCGCAACTAACTATGGCTACACCTTC
TRBJ1-5	TRBV6-1	-	-	CASSEGGGARQPQHF	TGTGCCAGCAGTGAAGGTGGGGGGGCTCGTCAGCCCCAGCATTTT
TRBJ1-1	TRBV7-6	-	-	CASSLDPDLMGQMNTEAFF	TGTGCCAGCAGCTTAGACCCCGATCTTATGGGACAAATGAACACTGAAGCTTTCTTT
TRBJ1-2	TRBV27	TRBD1	few	CASRRQGVGGYTF	TGTGCCAGCAGAAGACAGGGGGTGGGAGGCTACACCTTC
TRBJ1-2	TRBV5-7	-	-	CASTPWKGYTF	TGTGCCAGCACCCCCTGGAAGGGCTACACCTTC
TRBJ2-1	TRBV19	-	-	CASSGRAGTYNEQFF	TGTGCCAGTAGTGGCAGAGCAGGGACCTACAATGAGCAGTTCTTC
TRBJ1-6	TRBV7-6	-	-	CASSSESRVTNSPLHF	TGTGCCAGCAGCTCCGAGTCCAGGGTAACTAATTCACCCCTCCACTTT
TRBJ1-2	TRBV2	-	-	CASSISRDDANYGYTF	TGTGCCAGCAGCATAAGCCGGGACGACGCTAACTATGGCTACACCTTC
TRBJ1-1	TRBV20-1	TRBD1	-	CSARGDREGTEAFF	TGCAGTGCTAGAGGGGACAGGGAAGGCACTGAAGCTTTCTTT
TRBJ1-5	TRBV11-3	-	few	CASSLGGDSNQPQHF	TGTGCCAGCAGCTTAGGAGGGGATAGCAATCAGCCCCAGCATTTT
TRBJ2-5	TRBV25-1	-	-	CASSPKKVEETQYF	TGTGCCAGCAGTCCAAAGAAGGTGGAAGAGACCCAGTACTTC
TRBJ1-2	TRBV7-2	TRBD1	-	CASSLRTGAYGYTF	TGTGCCAGCAGCTTAAGGACAGGGGCCTATGGCTACACCTTC
TRBJ2-1	TRBV12-3/TRBV12-4	TRBD1	once	CASTGGWYNEQFF	TGTGCCAGCACAGGGGGCTGGTACAATGAGCAGTTCTTC
TRBJ2-2	TRBV20-1	TRBD2	-	CSARAAGGDGELFF	TGCAGTGCTAGAGCCGCGGGAGGAGACGGGGAGCTGTTTTTT
TRBJ2-5	TRBV20-1	-	-	CSAGFGGTEETQYF	TGCAGTGCTGGCTTCGGGGGTACAGAGGAGACCCAGTACTTC
TRBJ1-1	TRBV7-2	TRBD1	-	CASSLDRGPTEAFF	TGTGCCAGCAGCTTAGACAGGGGGCCCACTGAAGCTTTCTTT
TRBJ1-2	TRBV2	TRBD1	few	CASSGDRPYGYTF	TGTGCCAGCAGTGGGGACAGACCCTATGGCTACACCTTC
TRBJ2-3	TRBV6-1	TRBD2	-	CASGRSGGETDTQYF	TGTGCCAGCGGGAGATCGGGGGGGGAAACAGATACGCAGTATTTT
TRBJ1-2	TRBV6-1	TRBD1	-	CASRRPSQGASGYTF	TGTGCCAGCAGACGGCCCTCCCAGGGGGCAAGTGGCTACACCTTC
TRBJ1-5	TRBV6-1	-	-	CASSTGRGRQPQHF	TGTGCCAGCAGTACGGGCCGAGGCCGTCAGCCCCAGCATTTT
TRBJ2-3	TRBV12-3/TRBV12-4	TRBD2	-	CASSPPPPGRGSTDTQYF	TGTGCCAGCAGCCCCCCACCCCCAGGGAGGGGTAGCACAGATACGCAGTATTTT
TRBJ1-2	TRBV6-1	TRBD1	-	CASSPGQGVYGYTF	TGTGCCAGCAGTCCAGGACAGGGAGTCTATGGCTACACCTTC
TRBJ2-3	TRBV6-5	TRBD1	-	CASSYDRADTQYF	TGTGCCAGCAGTTACGACAGGGCAGATACGCAGTATTTT
TRBJ2-5	TRBV30	TRBD2	-	CAWGRDSETQYF	TGTGCCTGGGGGAGGGACTCGGAGACCCAGTACTTC
TRBJ2-5	TRBV6-2/TRBV6-3	-	once	CASSYYGFPPETQYF	TGTGCCAGCAGTTATTATGGGTTTCCCCCAGAGACCCAGTACTTC
TRBJ2-1	TRBV20-1	TRBD2	few	CSAPTSGGAREQFF	TGCAGTGCCCCGACTAGCGGGGGGGCCCGTGAGCAGTTCTTC
TRBJ1-5	TRBV19	-	-	CASSTTVNQPQHF	TGTGCCAGTAGTACCACGGTGAATCAGCCCCAGCATTTT
TRBJ2-3	TRBV7-2	-	-	CASSLTGEGTDTQYF	TGTGCCAGCAGCTTAACGGGGGAGGGCACAGATACGCAGTATTTT
TRBJ2-5	TRBV12-3/TRBV12-4	-	-	CASTMRGGEETQYF	TGTGCCAGCACCATGAGGGGGGGGGAAGAGACCCAGTACTTC
TRBJ1-5	TRBV7-8	-	few	CASSFGTTSNQPQHF	TGTGCCAGCAGCTTTGGGACAACTAGCAATCAGCCCCAGCATTTT
TRBJ1-5	TRBV19	-	few	CASKGAPTSNQPQHF	TGTGCCAGTAAAGGGGCTCCGACCAGCAATCAGCCCCAGCATTTT
TRBJ1-5	TRBV19	-	-	CASSIGRASRNQPQHF	TGTGCCAGTAGTATCGGACGGGCGAGTCGCAATCAGCCCCAGCATTTT
TRBJ2-3	TRBV20-1	-	-	CSGSGPLNTDTQYF	TGCAGCGGAAGTGGACCACTCAACACAGATACGCAGTATTTT
TRBJ2-2	TRBV5-4	-	-	CATGRTPNTGELFF	TGTGCCACCGGTCGTACTCCGAACACCGGGGAGCTGTTTTTT
TRBJ1-5	TRBV19	-	-	CASSEGGGQPQHF	TGTGCCAGTAGTGAGGGGGGCGGTCAGCCCCAGCATTTT
TRBJ2-7	TRBV6-1	TRBD2	-	CASRTLAGGNYEQYF	TGTGCCAGCAGGACACTAGCGGGGGGAAACTACGAGCAGTACTTC
TRBJ1-1	TRBV11-2	TRBD1	-	CASSSPGQGMNTEAFF	TGTGCCAGCAGCTCGCCGGGACAGGGCATGAACACTGAAGCTTTCTTT
TRBJ2-3	TRBV7-2	TRBD2	-	CASSLDRGGPDTQYF	TGTGCCAGCAGCTTAGATCGGGGGGGCCCAGATACGCAGTATTTT
TRBJ2-5	TRBV5-1	-	-	CASSFSRLSETQYF	TGCGCCAGCAGCTTCTCCAGGCTTTCAGAGACCCAGTACTTC
TRBJ1-2	TRBV25-1	TRBD1	-	CASSEPGEGATNYGYTF	TGTGCCAGCAGTGAACCGGGGGAGGGGGCCACTAACTATGGCTACACCTTC
TRBJ1-1	TRBV6-5	TRBD1	once	CASSYGQGLFEAFF	TGTGCCAGCAGTTACGGACAGGGACTATTTGAAGCTTTCTTT
TRBJ2-2	TRBV20-1	TRBD2	-	CSASTGGHPGELFF	TGCAGTGCTAGCACGGGAGGTCATCCCGGGGAGCTGTTTTTT
TRBJ1-2	TRBV10-3	-	-	CAISATDGGNYGYTF	TGTGCCATCAGTGCCACCGACGGGGGGAACTATGGCTACACCTTC
TRBJ1-2	TRBV15	TRBD1	-	CATSRSQGQGAAGYTF	TGTGCCACCAGCAGGAGCCAGGGACAGGGGGCTGCCGGCTACACCTTC
TRBJ2-4	TRBV20-1	-	-	CSVSRGSKNIQYF	TGCAGTGTATCTCGGGGGTCTAAAAACATTCAGTACTTC
TRBJ1-2	TRBV4-2	-	-	CASSQDGNYGYTF	TGTGCCAGCAGCCAAGACGGTAACTATGGCTACACCTTC
TRBJ2-5	TRBV20-1	-	-	CSASKETQYF	TGCAGTGCCTCTAAAGAGACCCAGTACTTC
TRBJ1-2	TRBV21-1	-	-	CASSKECRGGLYGYTF	TGTGCCAGCAGCAAAGAGTGTCGAGGCGGTTTGTATGGCTACACCTTC
TRBJ1-5	TRBV6-1	-	-	CASIRAAEQNQPQHF	TGTGCCAGCATCAGGGCAGCCGAGCAAAATCAGCCCCAGCATTTT
TRBJ2-2	TRBV24-1	-	-	CASSPDTGELFF	TGTGCCAGCAGTCCGGACACCGGGGAGCTGTTTTTT
TRBJ1-2	TRBV7-3	TRBD1	-	CASSLNSGQEFNYGYTF	TGTGCCAGCAGCTTAAATTCCGGACAGGAGTTTAACTATGGCTACACCTTC
TRBJ1-6	TRBV20-1	TRBD1	few	CSARSGTGTYNSPLHF	TGCAGTGCTAGATCCGGGACAGGGACCTATAATTCACCCCTCCACTTT
TRBJ2-1	TRBV12-3/TRBV12-4	TRBD2	-	CASSLIGGAYNEQFF	TGTGCCAGCAGTTTAATCGGGGGGGCCTACAATGAGCAGTTCTTC
TRBJ1-2	TRBV19	TRBD1	few	CASSQSGGKWYGYTF	TGTGCCAGTAGCCAATCAGGGGGCAAGTGGTATGGCTACACCTTC